This paragraph covers one T cell receptor beta chain sequence. In germline, CDR1 is GTSNPN, CDR2 SVGIG (reference sequence). Trimming left V 2 bases short and J 3 bases short, with 14 bases between. The CDR3 totals 14 residues. These data belong to a study of cytomegalovirus exposure and HLA in healthy donors. This PCR relied on a set of 60 Vbeta primers and 13 Jbeta primers. Only in-frame clones appear in the TCRdb table, and some are missing; sequencing was by immunoSEQ multiplex PCR. The sample holds approximately 50,000 clones. The sample comprised PBMCs. The V call is TRBV30, the J call TRBJ2-7, with D maybe TRBD2 (6 bases). This receptor was identified in a female donor in good health and CMV-seronegative. The CDR3 DNA is TGTGCCTGGAGTTTATGGGCGGGGTTCTACGAGCAGTACTTC. Its translation is CAWSLWAGFYEQYF.